Included here is one T cell receptor beta chain sequence, with context. Its target is not known. TCRdb's table, derived via immunoSEQ multiplex PCR, lists solely in-frame clones and lacks some. The sample contains approximately 100,000 clones, about 87% of which appear only once. The data derive from a study of T cell responses to AZD1222 COVID-19 vaccine. Study-wide results and limits: Donors, mostly white British, included more females; clonal diversity was possibly underestimated. The repertoires were collected only after the peak T cell response.

CDR1 is PRHDT, CDR2 FYEKMQ, per germline (reference sequence). CDR3 length: 14 residues. Trimming stripped 1 base from V and 6 bases from J, with 11 bases between. This sequence was found in an adult in good health. The sample was peripheral blood, taken on day 0 of AZD1222 vaccination. The chain uses TRBV13 and TRBJ2-3; D perhaps matches TRBD1 (5 bases). CDR3 coding DNA: TGTGCCAGCAGCTTAGTAGGGGCCCGGGATACGCAGTATTTT. Protein sequence: CASSLVGARDTQYF.